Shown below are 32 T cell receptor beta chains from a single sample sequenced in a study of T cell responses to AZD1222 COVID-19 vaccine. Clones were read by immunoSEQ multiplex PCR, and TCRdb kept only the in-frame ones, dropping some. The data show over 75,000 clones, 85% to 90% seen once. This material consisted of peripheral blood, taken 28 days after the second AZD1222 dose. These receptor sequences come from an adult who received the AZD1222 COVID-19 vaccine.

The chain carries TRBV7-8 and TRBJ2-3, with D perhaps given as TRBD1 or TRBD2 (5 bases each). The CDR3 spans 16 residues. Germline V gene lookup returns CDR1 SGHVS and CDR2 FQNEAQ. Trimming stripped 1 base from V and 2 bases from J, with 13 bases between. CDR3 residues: CASSLDGAGSTDTQYF. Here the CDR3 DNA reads TGTGCCAGCAGCTTAGATGGGGCGGGCTCCACAGATACGCAGTATTTT.

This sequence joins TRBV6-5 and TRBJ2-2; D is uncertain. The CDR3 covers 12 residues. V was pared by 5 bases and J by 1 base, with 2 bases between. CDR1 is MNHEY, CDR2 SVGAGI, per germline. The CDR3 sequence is CASSKNTGELFF. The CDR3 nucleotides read TGTGCCAGCAGTAAGAACACCGGGGAGCTGTTTTTT.

The CDR3, as DNA: TGCGCCAGCAGCTTGAGAAAAGGACAGTCCGCTGAAGCTTTCTTT. Translated, it gives CASSLRKGQSAEAFF. This chain joins TRBV5-1 and TRBJ1-1; tentatively, D is TRBD1 (6 bases). Germline CDR1 and CDR2: SGHRS and YFSETQ. The CDR3 is 15 residues long. V was trimmed by 1 base and J by 6 bases, leaving 16 bases between them.

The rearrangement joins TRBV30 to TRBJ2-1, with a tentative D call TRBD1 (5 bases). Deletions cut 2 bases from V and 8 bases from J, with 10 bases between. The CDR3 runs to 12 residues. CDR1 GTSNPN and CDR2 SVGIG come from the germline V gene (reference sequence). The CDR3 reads CAWSTQGYEQFF. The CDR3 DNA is TGTGCCTGGAGTACCCAGGGTTATGAGCAGTTCTTC.

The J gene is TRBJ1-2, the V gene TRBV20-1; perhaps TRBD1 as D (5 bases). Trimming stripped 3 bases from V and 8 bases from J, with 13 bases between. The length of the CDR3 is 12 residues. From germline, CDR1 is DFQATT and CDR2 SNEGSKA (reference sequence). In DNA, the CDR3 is TGCAGTGCTAGTCCGCAGGGAGACGGCTACACCTTC. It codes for CSASPQGDGYTF.

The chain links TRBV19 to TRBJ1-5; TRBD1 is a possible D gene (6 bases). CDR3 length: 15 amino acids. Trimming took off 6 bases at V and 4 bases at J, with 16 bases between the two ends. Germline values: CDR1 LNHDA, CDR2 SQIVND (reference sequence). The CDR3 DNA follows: TGTGCCAGTAGCAGCGGACAGCCTACTAATCAGCCCCAGCATTTT. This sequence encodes CASSSGQPTNQPQHF. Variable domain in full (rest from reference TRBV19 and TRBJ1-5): DGGITQSPKYLFRKEGQNVTLSCEQNLNHDAMYWYRQDPGQGLRLIYYSQIVNDFQKGDIAEGYSVSREKKESFPLTVTSAQKNPTAFYLCASSSGQPTNQPQHFGDGTRLSIL.

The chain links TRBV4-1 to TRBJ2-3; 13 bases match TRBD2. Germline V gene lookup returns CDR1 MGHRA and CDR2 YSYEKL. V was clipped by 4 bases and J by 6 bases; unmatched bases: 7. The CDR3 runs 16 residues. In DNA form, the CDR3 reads TGCGCCAGCAGCCTGGGACTAGCGGGGAAGGTGGATACGCAGTATTTT. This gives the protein CASSLGLAGKVDTQYF.

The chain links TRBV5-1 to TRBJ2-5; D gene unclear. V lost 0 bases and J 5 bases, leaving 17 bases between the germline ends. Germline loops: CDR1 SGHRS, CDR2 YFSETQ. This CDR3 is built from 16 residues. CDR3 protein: CASSLGTPSPRETQYF. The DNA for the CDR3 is TGCGCCAGCAGCTTGGGCACGCCCTCGCCCCGGGAGACCCAGTACTTC.

CDR3 sequence (DNA): TGTGCCAGCCTAGACATAACAGGGATCAGTCTACCCGGCTACACCTTC. This codes for CASLDITGISLPGYTF. V and J are TRBV2 and TRBJ1-2; a possible D gene is TRBD1 (6 bases). Germline assignment: CDR1 SNHLY and CDR2 FYNNEI. Trimming removed 8 bases at V and 8 bases at J, with 27 bases between. The CDR3 runs to 16 residues.

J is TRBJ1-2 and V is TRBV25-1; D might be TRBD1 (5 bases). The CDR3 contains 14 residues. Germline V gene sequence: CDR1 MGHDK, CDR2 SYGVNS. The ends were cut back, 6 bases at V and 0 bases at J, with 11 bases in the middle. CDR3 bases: TGTGCCAGCAGGGACACCTTTCCTAACTATGGCTACACCTTC. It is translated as CASRDTFPNYGYTF.

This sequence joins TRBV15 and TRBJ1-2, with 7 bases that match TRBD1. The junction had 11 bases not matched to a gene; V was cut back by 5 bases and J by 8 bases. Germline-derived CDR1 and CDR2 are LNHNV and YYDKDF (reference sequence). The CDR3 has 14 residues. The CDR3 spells CATSGIQGNGGYTF. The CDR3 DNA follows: TGTGCCACCAGCGGGATACAGGGGAATGGGGGCTACACCTTC.

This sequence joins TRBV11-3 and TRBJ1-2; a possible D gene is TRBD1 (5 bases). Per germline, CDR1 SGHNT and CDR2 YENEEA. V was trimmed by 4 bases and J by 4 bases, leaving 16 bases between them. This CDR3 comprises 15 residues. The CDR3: CASSSRRGAVYGYTF. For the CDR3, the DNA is TGTGCCAGCAGCTCCCGTCGCGGGGCGGTCTATGGCTACACCTTC. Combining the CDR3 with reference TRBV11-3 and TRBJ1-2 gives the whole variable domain EAGVVQSPRYKIIEKKQPVAFWCNPISGHNTLYWYLQNLGQGPELLIRYENEEAVDDSQLPKDRFSAERLKGVDSTLKIQPAELGDSAVYLCASSSRRGAVYGYTFGSGTRLTVV.

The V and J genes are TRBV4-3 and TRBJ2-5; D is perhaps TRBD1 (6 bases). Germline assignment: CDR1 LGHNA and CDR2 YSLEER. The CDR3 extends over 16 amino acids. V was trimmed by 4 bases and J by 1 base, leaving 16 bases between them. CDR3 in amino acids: CASSPTGQRPQETQYF. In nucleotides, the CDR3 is TGCGCCAGCAGCCCCACGGGACAAAGGCCCCAAGAGACCCAGTACTTC.

Written as DNA, the CDR3 is TGCGCCAGCAGACAGACTAGCGGGAGAAACGGCACAGATACGCAGTATTTT. Translating gives CASRQTSGRNGTDTQYF. J is TRBJ2-3 and V is TRBV4-1; 12 bases are a match to TRBD2. The CDR3 contains 17 residues. After removal of 6 bases from V and 1 base from J, the junction contained 8 bases not matched to a gene. The germline CDR1 and CDR2 sequences are MGHRA and YSYEKL.

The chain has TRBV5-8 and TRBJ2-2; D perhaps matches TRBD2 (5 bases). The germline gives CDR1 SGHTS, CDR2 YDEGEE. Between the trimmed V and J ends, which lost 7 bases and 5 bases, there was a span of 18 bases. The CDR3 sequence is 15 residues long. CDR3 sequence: CASSTYLAWTGELFF. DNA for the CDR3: TGTGCCAGCTCAACGTACCTAGCCTGGACCGGGGAGCTGTTTTTT.

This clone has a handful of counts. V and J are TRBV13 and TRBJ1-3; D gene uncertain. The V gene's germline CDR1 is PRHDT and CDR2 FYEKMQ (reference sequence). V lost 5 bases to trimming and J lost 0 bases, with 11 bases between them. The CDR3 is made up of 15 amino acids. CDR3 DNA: TGTGCCAGCAGCCTGGACGGGTACTCTGGAAACACCATATATTTT. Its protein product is CASSLDGYSGNTIYF. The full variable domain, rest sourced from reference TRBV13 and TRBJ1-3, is AAGVIQSPRHLIKEKRETATLKCYPIPRHDTVYWYQQGPGQDPQFLISFYEKMQSDKGSIPDRFSAQQFSDYHSELNMSSLELGDSALYFCASSLDGYSGNTIYFGEGSWLTVV.

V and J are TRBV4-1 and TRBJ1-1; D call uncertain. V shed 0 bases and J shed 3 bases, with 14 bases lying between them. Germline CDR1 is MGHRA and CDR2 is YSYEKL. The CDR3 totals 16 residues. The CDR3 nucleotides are TGCGCCAGCAGCCAAGATCGGGTGGATTGGTACACTGAAGCTTTCTTT. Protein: CASSQDRVDWYTEAFF.

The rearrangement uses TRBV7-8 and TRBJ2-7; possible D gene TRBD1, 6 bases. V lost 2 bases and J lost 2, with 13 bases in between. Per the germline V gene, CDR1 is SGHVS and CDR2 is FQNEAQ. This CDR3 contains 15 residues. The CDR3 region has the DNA TGTGCCAGCAGCTTAACAGGGCGGCCTACCTACGAGCAGTACTTC. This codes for CASSLTGRPTYEQYF.

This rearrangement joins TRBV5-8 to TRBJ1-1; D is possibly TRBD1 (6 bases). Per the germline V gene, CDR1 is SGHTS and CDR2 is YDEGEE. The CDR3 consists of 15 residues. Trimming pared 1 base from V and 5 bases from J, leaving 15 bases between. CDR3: CASSLFRGGATEAFF. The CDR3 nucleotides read TGTGCCAGCAGCTTGTTTCGAGGGGGGGCAACTGAAGCTTTCTTT.

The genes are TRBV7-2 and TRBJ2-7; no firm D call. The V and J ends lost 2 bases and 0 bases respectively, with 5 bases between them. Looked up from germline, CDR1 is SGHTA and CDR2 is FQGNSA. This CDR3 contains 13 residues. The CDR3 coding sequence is TGTGCCAGCAGCTTAATTTTCTCCTACGAGCAGTACTTC. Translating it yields CASSLIFSYEQYF. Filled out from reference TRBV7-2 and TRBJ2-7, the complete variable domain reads GAGVSQSPSNKVTEKGKDVELRCDPISGHTALYWYRQSLGQGLEFLIYFQGNSAPDKSGLPSDRFSAERTGGSVSTLTIQRTQQEDSAVYLCASSLIFSYEQYFGPGTRLTVT.

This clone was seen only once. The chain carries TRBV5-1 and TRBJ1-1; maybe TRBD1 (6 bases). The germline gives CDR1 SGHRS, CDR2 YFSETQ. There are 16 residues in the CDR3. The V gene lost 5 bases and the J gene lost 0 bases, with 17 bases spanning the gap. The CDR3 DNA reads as TGCGCCAGCAGTACTGGTCAGGGGCTTATGAACACTGAAGCTTTCTTT. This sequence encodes CASSTGQGLMNTEAFF.

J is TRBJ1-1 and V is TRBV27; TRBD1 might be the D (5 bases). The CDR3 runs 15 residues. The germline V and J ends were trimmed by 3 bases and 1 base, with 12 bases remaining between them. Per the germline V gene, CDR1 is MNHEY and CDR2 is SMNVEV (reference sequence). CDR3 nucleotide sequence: TGTGCCAGCAGTTTCCGTAGGGACTCGAACACTGAAGCTTTCTTT. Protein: CASSFRRDSNTEAFF.

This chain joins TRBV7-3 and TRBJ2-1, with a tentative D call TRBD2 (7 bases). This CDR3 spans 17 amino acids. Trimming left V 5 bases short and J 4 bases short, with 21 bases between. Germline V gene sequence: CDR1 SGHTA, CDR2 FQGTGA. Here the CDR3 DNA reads TGTGCCAGCAGCCCGAACCGTCGGGGGGCGGGTTACAATGAGCAGTTCTTC. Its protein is CASSPNRRGAGYNEQFF.

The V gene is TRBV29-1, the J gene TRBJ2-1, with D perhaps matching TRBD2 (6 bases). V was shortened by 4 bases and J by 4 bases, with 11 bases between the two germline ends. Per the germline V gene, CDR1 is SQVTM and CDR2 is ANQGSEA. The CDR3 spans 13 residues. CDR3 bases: TGCAGCGTTGCAGGAGGGGATTACAATGAGCAGTTCTTC. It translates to CSVAGGDYNEQFF.

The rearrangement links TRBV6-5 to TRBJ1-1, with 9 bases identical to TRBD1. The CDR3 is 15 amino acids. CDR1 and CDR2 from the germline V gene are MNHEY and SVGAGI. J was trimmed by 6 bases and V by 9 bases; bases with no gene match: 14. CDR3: CASQGGTGYRPEAFF. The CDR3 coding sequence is TGTGCCAGTCAAGGAGGGACAGGGTACCGTCCTGAAGCTTTCTTT.

This CDR3 reads CASRDTAMNTEAFF. CDR3 nucleotides: TGTGCCAGCAGGGACACCGCTATGAACACTGAAGCTTTCTTT. J is TRBJ1-1 and V is TRBV19, with D tentatively TRBD1 (6 bases). This CDR3 has 14 amino acids. The V gene's germline CDR1 is LNHDA and CDR2 SQIVND (reference sequence). Trimming took 9 bases from V and 0 from J, leaving 14 bases between them.

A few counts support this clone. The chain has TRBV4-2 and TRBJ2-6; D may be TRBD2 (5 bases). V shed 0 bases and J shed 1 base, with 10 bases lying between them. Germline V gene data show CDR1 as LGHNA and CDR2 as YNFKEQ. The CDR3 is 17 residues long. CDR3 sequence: CASSQDVLASGANVLTF. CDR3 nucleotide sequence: TGTGCCAGCAGCCAAGACGTCCTAGCTTCTGGGGCCAACGTCCTGACTTTC.

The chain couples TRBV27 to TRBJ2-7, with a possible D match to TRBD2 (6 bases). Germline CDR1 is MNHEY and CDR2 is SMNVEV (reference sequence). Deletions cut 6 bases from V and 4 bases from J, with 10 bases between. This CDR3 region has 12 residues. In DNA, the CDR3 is TGTGCCAGCAGCCCGGGGACTTACGAGCAGTACTTC. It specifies CASSPGTYEQYF.

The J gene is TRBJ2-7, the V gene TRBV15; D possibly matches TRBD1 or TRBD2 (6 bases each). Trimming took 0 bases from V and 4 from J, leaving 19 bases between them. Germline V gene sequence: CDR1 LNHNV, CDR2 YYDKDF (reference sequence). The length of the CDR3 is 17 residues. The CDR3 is CATSRDLGGGRDYEQYF. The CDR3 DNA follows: TGTGCCACCAGCAGAGATCTGGGGGGCGGCCGGGATTACGAGCAGTACTTC.

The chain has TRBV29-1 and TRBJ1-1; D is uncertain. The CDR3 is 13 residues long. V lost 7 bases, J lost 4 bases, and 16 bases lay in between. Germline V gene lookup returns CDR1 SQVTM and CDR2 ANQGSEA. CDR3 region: CSDRLGGSTEAFF. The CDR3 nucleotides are TGCAGCGATAGATTGGGAGGTAGCACTGAAGCTTTCTTT.

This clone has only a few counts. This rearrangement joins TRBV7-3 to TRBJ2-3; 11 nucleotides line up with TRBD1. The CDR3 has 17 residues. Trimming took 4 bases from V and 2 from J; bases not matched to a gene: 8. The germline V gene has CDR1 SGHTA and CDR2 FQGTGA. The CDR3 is CASSSTGTGGSTDTQYF. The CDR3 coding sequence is TGTGCCAGCAGCTCCACCGGGACAGGGGGGTCCACAGATACGCAGTATTTT.

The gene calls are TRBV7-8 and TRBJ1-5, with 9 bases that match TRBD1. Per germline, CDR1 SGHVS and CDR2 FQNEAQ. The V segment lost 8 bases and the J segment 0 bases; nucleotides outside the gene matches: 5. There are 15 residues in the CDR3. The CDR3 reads CASGQGTYSNQPQHF. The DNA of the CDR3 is TGTGCCAGCGGACAGGGGACCTATAGCAATCAGCCCCAGCATTTT.